This record covers a single T cell receptor (beta chain). In this sample, this clonotype turned up many times. This clone's antigen is unknown. A read error may be the cause here, since a much bigger clone is one base away. CDR1 and CDR2 were assigned from the germline V gene as MNHNS and SASEGT. The CDR3 numbers 15 residues from cysteine through phenylalanine. Only the CDR3 DNA stays, 45 bases, in frame from base 1. V sheds 4 bases and J sheds 0 bases, leaving 12 bases between their ends. This sample is part of a study of CD8 T cells in ankylosing spondylitis (dated by TCRdb to 2016 to 2017). In the study overall: To find TCR variants linked to disease, the study profiled T cell receptor beta repertoires in ankylosing spondylitis patients and healthy donors. Peripheral blood was sampled, and synovial fluid was also collected from ankylosing spondylitis patients. The full study cohort was made up of 25 to 30 ankylosing spondylitis patients and around 100 healthy donors. Study-wide conclusions, independent of this receptor: Blood from ankylosing spondylitis patients appeared to be characterized by a TCR beta motif composed of roughly 8 highly homologous amino acid variants. The disease-linked clones were reported as significantly enriched in matched synovial fluid samples from ankylosing spondylitis patients. A CD8+ phenotype was shown by the disease-linked clones, which were found at relatively low frequencies in peripheral blood. Some motif variants had previously been reported in the synovial fluid and blood of reactive arthritis patients, which suggests shared mechanisms of disease initiation.

The sequencer listed for this sample is Illumina HiSeq 2500. Quantitative 5'-RACE with molecular barcodes was the method used to prepare the TCR beta libraries. The authors' pipeline ran thus. A new computational method, built on a probabilistic model of VDJ rearrangement, was used to identify disease-linked TCR variants. TCRdb reprocessed the public reads (quality trimming at Q25 with fastp, clone calling with MiXCR) and kept in-frame beta chains. Each record represents a unique CDR3 protein, reported with the most common genes and DNA among its rows. Clone size and V and J calls follow TCRdb, not the original study. The table for this sample lists under 300,000 distinct CDR3 sequences; around 11% of them were counted only once. Together, the top ten hold approximately 6.6% of the sample.

This clonotype originated in a male donor with ankylosing spondylitis or in good health (not recorded which). The sample was blood, either unsorted or a sorted T cell fraction (not recorded which). Recombination linked TRBV6-1 to TRBJ1-2; the D gene cannot be named for sure. The base sequence is TGTGCCAGCAGTGTCTCCAACGGACCTAACTATGGCTACACCTTC. Its coded protein is CASSVSNGPNYGYTF.